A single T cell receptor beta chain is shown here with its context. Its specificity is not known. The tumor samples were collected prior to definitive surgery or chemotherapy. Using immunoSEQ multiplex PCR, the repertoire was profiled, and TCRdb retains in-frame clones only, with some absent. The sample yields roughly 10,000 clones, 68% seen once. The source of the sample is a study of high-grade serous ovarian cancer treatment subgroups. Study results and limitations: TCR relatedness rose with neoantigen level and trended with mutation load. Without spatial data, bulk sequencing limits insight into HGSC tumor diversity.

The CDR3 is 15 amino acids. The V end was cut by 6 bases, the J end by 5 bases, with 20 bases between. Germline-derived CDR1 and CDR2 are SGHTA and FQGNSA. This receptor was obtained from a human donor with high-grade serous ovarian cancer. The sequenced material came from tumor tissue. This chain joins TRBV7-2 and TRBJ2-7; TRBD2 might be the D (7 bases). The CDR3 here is CASSPGGGSGHEQYF. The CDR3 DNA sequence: TGTGCCAGCAGTCCGGGGGGCGGGAGCGGCCACGAGCAGTACTTC.